This record concerns one T cell receptor beta chain sequence. This clonotype was seen at least ten times. Its antigen is not yet known. Base qualities were left out, and no much larger clone turns up one base away. The sample belongs to a study of HIV-infected children after antiretroviral therapy interruption (dated by TCRdb to about 2019). In terms of the full investigation: Eight children were included: four on planned treatment interruption and four on continuous treatment, all with CD4+ count above 500 and viral load below 50 copies/ml. For the continuous-treatment arm, samples from the corresponding weeks 0, 48 and 150 were analyzed. Exposure to EBV and CMV had been recorded for most participating children. TCR repertoires were compared between children on planned treatment interruption and children on continuous antiretroviral treatment, alongside thymic output measurements. A median age of around 10 years was recorded in the interruption group, and a median age of roughly 8 years was recorded in the continuous treatment group. Interruption-arm samples came from week 0, week 12, end of interruption (week 24 or 48), and about 3 years after study end. The full study reports these points: In the naive CD4+ repertoires of PTI patients, CDR3 sharing between time points dropped after the start of interruption, while many sequences were shared between the end of interruption and 3 years later. The small number of patients is a limitation of the study, so the data should be interpreted with caution. The naive CD4+ Gini coefficient rose by the end of treatment interruption, suggesting clonal expansion, and returned to baseline by 3 years. Sorted CD45RA+ naive cells might include minor non-naive CD45RA+ populations such as EMRA or stem memory cells.

The library came from 3' RACE. TCR libraries were generated from RNA by a 3' RACE protocol incorporating unique molecular identifiers so that PCR amplification bias could be corrected. As many as 12 amplicon libraries were pooled and then sequenced on an Illumina MiSeq using v2 2x250 paired-end chemistry. The authors' analysis ran thus. Decombinator was used to process the reads, assigning V and J genes and CDR3 and applying barcode-based correction of errors and PCR bias. Repertoires were subsampled to equal depth before Gini coefficient calculation using the R ineq package. GLIPH, Hamming distance and a shared triplet metric were used to assess CDR3 similarity. The public reads were run again by TCRdb, first through fastp at Q25 and then through MiXCR, and only productive beta chains were kept. Each record represents a unique CDR3 protein, reported with the most common genes and DNA among its rows. The V and J calls come from TCRdb's annotation, not from the publication. A total of about 89,000 distinct CDR3 sequences appear in this sample, about 7.2% of them only once. Of the sample, about 1.1% is held by the ten largest clones.

Counted from cysteine to phenylalanine, this CDR3 has 15 amino acids. CDR3 DNA is the only sequence kept; it has 45 bases, read in frame from the first base. Trimming leaves V shorter by 5 bases and J shorter by 7 bases, with the junction holding 11 bases beyond the gene matches. CDR1 and CDR2, per the germline V gene, are SGHRS and YFSETQ. Read against the paper, the sample's treatment or condition label means: PENTA 11 planned treatment interruption arm or continuous ART arm. Participants were children from the United Kingdom aged 2 to 15 years who had received at least three-drug ART for at least 24 weeks. Cryopreserved PBMCs containing at least 5 million viable cells were required, and several candidate patients were excluded because of low viable PBMC yield. Naive CD4+ CD45RA+ CD45RO- T cells were FACS-sorted from thawed PBMCs on a FACSAria III cell sorter. Sorted cells were fixed, and RNA was extracted using the RNeasy FFPE kit followed by the RNeasy Micro kit.

Sequencing used CD45RA+ CD4+ T cells from PBMCs, pooled from several time points, obtained from a donor given antiretroviral therapy, either interrupted or continuous. This specimen's cell subset or site label, interpreted: naive CD4+ CD45RA+ CD45RO- T cells. The source is a pool of human donors with HIV. The receptor chain draws on TRBV5-1 and TRBJ1-1, with TRBD1 identical over 10 junction bases. The CDR3 amino acid sequence is: CASRDSRQGAGEAFF. The nucleotides are TGCGCCAGCAGGGATAGTCGACAGGGGGCTGGTGAAGCTTTCTTT.